The rows below give T cell receptor beta chains drawn from one sample of a study of blood T cells in healthy people across ages. TCRdb redid the calling of the 5' RACE reads with MiXCR, one entry per CDR3 protein. The table records 650,000 to 900,000 distinct CDR3 sequences, less than 80% of them present only once. The sequenced material came from blood. These TCRs come from a man aged 30 to 45 in good health. The CDR3 runs from the conserved cysteine through the conserved F or W. Fields, in order: V gene, clone size, J gene, CDR3 protein. Clone size is shown for a subset of rows, as once, few, many or a class of expanded clone.

v_gene: TRBV29-1; abundance: few; j_gene: TRBJ2-5; CDR3aa: CSVEERGGGEQYF
v_gene: TRBV7-2; abundance: NA; j_gene: TRBJ1-4; CDR3aa: CASSSHSGTREKLFF
v_gene: TRBV4-3; abundance: NA; j_gene: TRBJ1-6; CDR3aa: CASSQEQFQTPYNSPLHF
v_gene: TRBV5-1; abundance: NA; j_gene: TRBJ2-3; CDR3aa: CASSLAAAGITDTQYF
v_gene: TRBV7-2; abundance: few; j_gene: TRBJ2-5; CDR3aa: CASSLFLRGQETQYF
v_gene: TRBV4-3; abundance: few; j_gene: TRBJ2-5; CDR3aa: CASSHWGGQRGDIDQYF
v_gene: TRBV29-1; abundance: NA; j_gene: TRBJ1-1; CDR3aa: CSVEARVNEAFF
v_gene: TRBV20-1; abundance: NA; j_gene: TRBJ2-5; CDR3aa: CSADRASGGYQETQYF
v_gene: TRBV20-1; abundance: few; j_gene: TRBJ2-7; CDR3aa: CSAPRAGGSYEQYF
v_gene: TRBV7-2; abundance: NA; j_gene: TRBJ2-7; CDR3aa: CASSPRTGEGRYEQYF
v_gene: TRBV12-3/TRBV12-4; abundance: few; j_gene: TRBJ2-5; CDR3aa: CASSQLAGTTGTQYF
v_gene: TRBV20-1; abundance: NA; j_gene: TRBJ2-6; CDR3aa: CSASDLQGTGANVLTF
v_gene: TRBV19; abundance: once; j_gene: TRBJ2-3; CDR3aa: CATLFGDHTQYF
v_gene: TRBV7-2; abundance: few; j_gene: TRBJ1-5; CDR3aa: CASSLTSDQPQHF
v_gene: TRBV16; abundance: NA; j_gene: TRBJ2-5; CDR3aa: CASSQSRTGETQYF
v_gene: TRBV12-3/TRBV12-4; abundance: NA; j_gene: TRBJ2-5; CDR3aa: CASSPGLAGKEAQYF
v_gene: TRBV4-3; abundance: few; j_gene: TRBJ2-7; CDR3aa: CASSQGDNSYEQYF
v_gene: TRBV6-1; abundance: NA; j_gene: TRBJ1-2; CDR3aa: CASILRGLSDGYTF
v_gene: TRBV7-2; abundance: NA; j_gene: TRBJ2-5; CDR3aa: CASSKDRSQDTQYF
v_gene: TRBV6-6; abundance: NA; j_gene: TRBJ1-2; CDR3aa: CASSSRDTVLSGYTF
v_gene: TRBV3-1; abundance: NA; j_gene: TRBJ2-4; CDR3aa: CASSQPRGGGDIQYF
v_gene: TRBV19; abundance: NA; j_gene: TRBJ2-5; CDR3aa: CASSNLLTAYQETQYF
v_gene: TRBV5-1; abundance: NA; j_gene: TRBJ2-3; CDR3aa: CASHRESTDTQYF
v_gene: TRBV25-1; abundance: NA; j_gene: TRBJ1-1; CDR3aa: CASSEGAGTPLNTEAFF
v_gene: TRBV29-1; abundance: NA; j_gene: TRBJ1-4; CDR3aa: CRLNEKLFF
v_gene: TRBV28; abundance: NA; j_gene: TRBJ2-5; CDR3aa: CATLSLAGILETQYF
v_gene: TRBV15; abundance: few; j_gene: TRBJ2-5; CDR3aa: CATSTALAGEQYF
v_gene: TRBV12-3/TRBV12-4; abundance: NA; j_gene: TRBJ1-5; CDR3aa: CASRGGKGQPQHF
v_gene: TRBV5-1; abundance: NA; j_gene: TRBJ2-7; CDR3aa: CASSLGSGNYEQYF
v_gene: TRBV25-1; abundance: NA; j_gene: TRBJ2-4; CDR3aa: CASSPGTVEYF
v_gene: TRBV20-1; abundance: NA; j_gene: TRBJ1-4; CDR3aa: CSARDRVQPWGKLFF
v_gene: TRBV29-1; abundance: NA; j_gene: TRBJ2-1; CDR3aa: CSVQFSGRHNEQFF
v_gene: TRBV5-1; abundance: few; j_gene: TRBJ1-6; CDR3aa: CASSLRQGANSPLHF
v_gene: TRBV12-3/TRBV12-4; abundance: NA; j_gene: TRBJ2-1; CDR3aa: CASTGSSYNEQFF
v_gene: TRBV6-1; abundance: NA; j_gene: TRBJ2-3; CDR3aa: CASSKKRGALTDTQYF
v_gene: TRBV9; abundance: NA; j_gene: TRBJ2-7; CDR3aa: CASSATGIPSYEQYF
v_gene: TRBV12-3/TRBV12-4; abundance: NA; j_gene: TRBJ2-5; CDR3aa: CASSFGGYQETQYF